The table lists the clone carrying this T cell receptor beta chain with a few counts. CDR3 size: 15 residues. Germline lookup yields CDR1 SGHAT and CDR2 FQNNGV. J lost 0 bases, V lost 5 bases, and 6 bases had no gene match. Clones were sequenced by immunoSEQ multiplex PCR, and TCRdb holds only the in-frame ones, with some missing. Of 220,000 or so clones in the sample, around four fifths were seen once. This sample stems from a study of blood T cell repertoires in COVID-19. Across the whole study: PBMCs, B-cell-depleted T cells, or T cells were the source of the cDNA or gDNA that made up the material.

What was sequenced was peripheral blood. The rearrangement links TRBV11-2 to TRBJ2-7; 8 bases line up with TRBD2. The receptor comes from a woman older than 75 with acute or convalescent COVID-19. The CDR3 loop is CASSQAGVLSYEQYF. CDR3 DNA: TGTGCCAGCAGCCAAGCGGGAGTACTCTCCTACGAGCAGTACTTC.